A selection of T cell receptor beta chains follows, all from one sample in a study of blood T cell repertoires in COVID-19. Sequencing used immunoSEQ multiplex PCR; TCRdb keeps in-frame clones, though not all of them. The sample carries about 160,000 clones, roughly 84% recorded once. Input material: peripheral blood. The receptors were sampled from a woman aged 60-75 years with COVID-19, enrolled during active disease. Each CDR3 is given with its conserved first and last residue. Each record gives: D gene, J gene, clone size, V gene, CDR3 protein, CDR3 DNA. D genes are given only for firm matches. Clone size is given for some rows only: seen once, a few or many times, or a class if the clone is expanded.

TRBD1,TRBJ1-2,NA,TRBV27,CASSPGQGENGYTF,TGTGCCAGCAGTCCAGGACAGGGGGAAAATGGCTACACCTTC
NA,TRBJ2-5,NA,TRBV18,CASSPAQAVGRETQYF,TGTGCCAGCTCACCGGCACAGGCCGTTGGTAGAGAGACCCAGTACTTC
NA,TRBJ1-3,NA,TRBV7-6,CASSLRGSAGNTIYF,TGTGCCAGCAGCTTAAGGGGATCGGCTGGAAACACCATATATTTT
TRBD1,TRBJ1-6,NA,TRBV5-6,CASSFRGHSYNSPLHF,TGTGCCAGCAGCTTCAGGGGGCATTCCTATAATTCACCCCTCCACTTT
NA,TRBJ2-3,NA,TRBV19,CASIGETDTQYF,TGTGCCAGTATTGGGGAGACAGATACGCAGTATTTT
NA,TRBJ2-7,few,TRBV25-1,CASSEGTGVGFVYEQYF,TGTGCCAGCAGTGAGGGCACCGGGGTAGGGTTTGTCTACGAGCAGTACTTC
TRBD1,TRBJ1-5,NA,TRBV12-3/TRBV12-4,CASSPGQNQPQHF,TGTGCCAGCAGCCCGGGACAGAATCAGCCCCAGCATTTT
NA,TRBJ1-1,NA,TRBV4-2,CASSQATGREAFF,TGTGCCAGCAGCCAAGCTACAGGGAGAGAAGCTTTCTTT
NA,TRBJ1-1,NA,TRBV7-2,CASSRQPNSEAFF,TGTGCCAGCAGCAGACAGCCGAACAGTGAAGCTTTCTTT
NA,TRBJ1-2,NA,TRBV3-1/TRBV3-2,CASSPSYRPTGYTF,TGTGCCAGCAGCCCAAGCTACAGGCCCACGGGCTACACCTTC
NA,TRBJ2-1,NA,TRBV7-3,CASSWTPGAGEQFF,TGTGCCAGCAGCTGGACCCCTGGGGCTGGTGAGCAGTTCTTC
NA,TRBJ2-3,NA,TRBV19,CASSLGAPSTDTQYF,TGTGCCAGTAGCCTGGGGGCCCCTAGCACAGATACGCAGTATTTT
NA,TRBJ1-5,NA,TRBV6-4,CASSGRAGSNQPQHF,TGTGCCAGCAGTGGCAGGGCAGGGAGCAATCAGCCCCAGCATTTT
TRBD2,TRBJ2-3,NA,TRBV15,CATSRDGSGRIVDTQYF,TGTGCCACCAGCAGAGATGGTAGCGGGAGGATAGTAGATACGCAGTATTTT
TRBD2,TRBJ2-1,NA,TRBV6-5,CASTQGTSGSGEQFF,TGTGCCAGCACCCAAGGGACTAGCGGGAGCGGTGAGCAGTTCTTC
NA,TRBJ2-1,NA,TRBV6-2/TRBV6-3,CASSDRRSSYNEQFF,TGTGCCAGCAGCGACAGGAGGAGCTCCTACAATGAGCAGTTCTTC
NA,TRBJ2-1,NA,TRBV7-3,CASSSSSVRYNEQFF,TGTGCCAGCAGTTCTAGCTCTGTCCGCTACAATGAGCAGTTCTTC
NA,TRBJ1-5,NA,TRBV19,CASTPARGGNQPQHF,TGTGCCAGTACCCCTGCGCGGGGGGGCAATCAGCCCCAGCATTTT
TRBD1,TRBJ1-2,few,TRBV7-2,CASSIGTGIGYTF,TGTGCCAGCAGCATCGGGACAGGGATTGGCTACACCTTC
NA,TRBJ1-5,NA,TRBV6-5,CASSSAERSGNQPQHF,TGTGCCAGCAGTTCGGCGGAGCGGAGTGGCAATCAGCCCCAGCATTTT
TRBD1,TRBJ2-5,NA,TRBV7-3,CASSPGGGPGGKETQYF,TGTGCCAGCAGCCCTGGGGGTGGGCCAGGGGGAAAAGAGACCCAGTACTTC
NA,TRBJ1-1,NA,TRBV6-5,CASSYSKGGTEAFF,TGTGCCAGCAGTTACTCGAAAGGGGGTACTGAAGCTTTCTTT
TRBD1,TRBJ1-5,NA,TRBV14,CASSPGGSNQPQHF,TGTGCCAGCAGCCCAGGGGGGAGCAATCAGCCCCAGCATTTT
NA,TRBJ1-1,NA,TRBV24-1,CATSDPGYGAFF,TGTGCCACCAGTGATCCAGGGTACGGAGCTTTCTTT
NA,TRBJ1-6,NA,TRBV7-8,CASSLARVFNSPLHF,TGTGCCAGCAGCTTAGCGCGTGTGTTTAATTCACCCCTCCACTTT
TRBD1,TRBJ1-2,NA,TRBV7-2,CASSGKGGFYGYTF,TGTGCCAGCAGCGGGAAAGGGGGCTTCTATGGCTACACCTTC
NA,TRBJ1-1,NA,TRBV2,CASKVRTTNTEAFF,TGTGCCAGCAAAGTAAGGACAACGAACACTGAAGCTTTCTTT
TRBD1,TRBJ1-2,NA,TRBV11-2,CASSPTGDGYTF,TGTGCCAGCAGCCCCACAGGGGATGGCTACACCTTC
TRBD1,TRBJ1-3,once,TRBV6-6,CASRNRGGNTIYF,TGTGCCAGCAGGAACAGGGGCGGAAACACCATATATTTT
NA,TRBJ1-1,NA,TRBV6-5,CASRRQVNTEAFF,TGTGCCAGCAGGCGCCAGGTAAACACTGAAGCTTTCTTT
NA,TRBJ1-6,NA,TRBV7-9,CASSSHTAPNSPLHF,TGTGCCAGCAGCTCACACACAGCCCCTAATTCACCCCTCCACTTT
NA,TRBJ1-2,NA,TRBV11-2,CASSPQGGYGYTF,TGTGCCAGCAGCCCTCAGGGTGGCTATGGCTACACCTTC
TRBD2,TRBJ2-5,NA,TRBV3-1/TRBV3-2,CASSQGSAGVGTQYF,TGTGCCAGCAGCCAAGGTAGCGCGGGAGTAGGGACCCAGTACTTC
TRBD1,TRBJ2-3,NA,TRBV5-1,CASRITGAKTDTQYF,TGCGCCAGCAGGATAACAGGGGCAAAAACAGATACGCAGTATTTT
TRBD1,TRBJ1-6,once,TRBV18,CASSIGDSLNSPLHF,TGTGCCAGCTCCATTGGGGACAGTCTTAATTCACCCCTCCACTTT
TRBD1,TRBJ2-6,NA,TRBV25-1,CASSARQGARSGANVLTF,TGTGCCAGCAGTGCCCGACAGGGGGCGAGGTCTGGGGCCAACGTCCTGACTTTC
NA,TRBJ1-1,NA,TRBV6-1,CASSERLWAGAFF,TGTGCCAGCAGTGAACGTCTTTGGGCGGGAGCTTTCTTT
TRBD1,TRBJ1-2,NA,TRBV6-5,CASSMDRGLGYTF,TGTGCCAGCAGCATGGACAGGGGACTCGGCTACACCTTC
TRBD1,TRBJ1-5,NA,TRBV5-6,CASSLGTGGYQPQHF,TGTGCCAGCAGCCTGGGCACAGGGGGGTATCAGCCCCAGCATTTT
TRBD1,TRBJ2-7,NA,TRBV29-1,CSVRMDRGAEQYF,TGCAGCGTCCGAATGGACAGGGGAGCCGAGCAGTACTTC
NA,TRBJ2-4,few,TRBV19,CASSKAGTQNIQYF,TGTGCCAGTAGTAAGGCCGGGACACAAAACATTCAGTACTTC
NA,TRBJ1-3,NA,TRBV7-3,CASSLGSGNTIYF,TGTGCCAGCAGCTTAGGGAGTGGAAACACCATATATTTT
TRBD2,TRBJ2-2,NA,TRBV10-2,CASSAREGGELFF,TGCGCCAGCAGTGCGCGGGAGGGCGGGGAGCTGTTTTTT
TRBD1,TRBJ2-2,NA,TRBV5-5,CASSSGTGTRTGELFF,TGTGCCAGCAGCTCCGGGACAGGGACGCGCACCGGGGAGCTGTTTTTT
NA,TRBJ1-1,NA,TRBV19,CASSIYWTGRNTEAFF,TGTGCCAGTAGTATATATTGGACGGGAAGGAACACTGAAGCTTTCTTT
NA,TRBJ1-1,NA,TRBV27,CASSFRGWGTEAFF,TGTGCCAGCAGTTTTAGGGGGTGGGGCACTGAAGCTTTCTTT
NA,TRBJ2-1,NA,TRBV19,CASSFLPSSSYNEQFF,TGTGCCAGTAGTTTTCTCCCCTCCAGCTCCTACAATGAGCAGTTCTTC
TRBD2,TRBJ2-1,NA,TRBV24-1,CATSQRGGRVGNEQFF,TGTGCCACCAGTCAAAGGGGCGGGAGGGTTGGCAATGAGCAGTTCTTC
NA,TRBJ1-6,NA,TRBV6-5,CASSYSEGLNSPLHF,TGTGCCAGCAGTTACTCGGAGGGGTTGAATTCACCCCTCCACTTT
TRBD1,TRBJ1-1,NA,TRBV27,CASSSDRGSEAFF,TGTGCCAGCAGTTCGGACAGGGGTTCTGAAGCTTTCTTT
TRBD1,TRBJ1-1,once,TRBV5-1,CASSRRQGGPMNTEAFF,TGCGCCAGCAGCAGGCGACAGGGAGGACCCATGAACACTGAAGCTTTCTTT
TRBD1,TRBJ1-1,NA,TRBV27,CAGTKPTGVDTEAFF,TGTGCCGGGACGAAACCGACAGGGGTTGACACTGAAGCTTTCTTT
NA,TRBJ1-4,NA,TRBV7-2,CASSLRGGREKLFF,TGTGCCAGCAGCTTACGGGGGGGGCGAGAAAAACTGTTTTTT